The 28 T cell receptor beta chains below were found in one sample sequenced in a study of T cells in localized non-small cell lung cancer (dated by TCRdb to 2018 to 2021). The library was made by the immunoSEQ multiplex PCR assay. TCRdb's version of the immuneACCESS table is confined to in-frame rearrangements and falls short of the full clone set. An unresolved V gene accounts for under half of the shortfall where checked; the remainder is of unknown origin. The sample table lists about 15,000 clones, approximately 89% of them with a count of one. The biggest ten clones account for approximately 4.2% of the sample. This specimen was peripheral blood, taken before any cancer treatment. The receptors come from a woman aged 35-75 years with stage I lung adenocarcinoma.

The chain carries TRBV28 and TRBJ1-5; D not resolved. Germline V gene data show CDR1 as MDHEN and CDR2 as SYDVKM. V gave up 5 bases and J gave up 6 bases, with 8 bases separating them. CDR3 size: 12 residues. The CDR3, as DNA: TGTGCCAGCAGTCCCAGGAGTCAGCCCCAGCATTTT. This encodes CASSPRSQPQHF.

V gene TRBV27 combines with J gene TRBJ2-7; TRBD2 aligns across 9 bases. CDR1 and CDR2 (germline): MNHEY, SMNVEV (reference sequence). The CDR3 runs 16 residues. V lost 5 bases and J lost 6; bases outside the gene matches: 14. DNA for the CDR3: TGTGCCAGCAGTCCCCAAGGGGTAGCGGGGGCCCGCGAGCAGTACTTC. Amino acids: CASSPQGVAGAREQYF.

The V call is TRBV9, the J call TRBJ2-5; D unresolved. The CDR3 has 15 residues. The germline V gene has CDR1 SGDLS and CDR2 YYNGEE. Trimming removed 0 bases at V and 5 bases at J, with 14 bases between. As DNA, the CDR3 is TGTGCCAGCAGCGTAGGTATGGGGAAGTCGGAGACCCAGTACTTC. This codes for CASSVGMGKSETQYF. The full variable domain, rest sourced from reference TRBV9 and TRBJ2-5, is DSGVTQTPKHLITATGQRVTLRCSPRSGDLSVYWYQQSLDQGLQFLIQYYNGEERAKGNILERFSAQQFPDLHSELNLSSLELGDSALYFCASSVGMGKSETQYFGPGTRLLVL.

This clone was counted a few times. The gene calls are TRBV6-5 and TRBJ1-5; D possibly corresponds to TRBD1 (5 bases). Germline V gene sequence: CDR1 MNHEY, CDR2 SVGAGI. Deletions cut 6 bases from V and 7 bases from J, with 13 bases between. This CDR3 is 13 amino acids long. DNA of the CDR3: TGTGCCAGCAGCCGGGACGGGCGCCAGCCCCAGCATTTT. Its protein is CASSRDGRQPQHF.

This chain connects TRBV18 to TRBJ2-5; TRBD1 is a possible D gene (6 bases). This CDR3 region has 14 residues. Germline CDR1 reads KGHSH; CDR2 reads LQKENI. V lost 3 bases and J lost 2, with 10 bases in between. For the CDR3, the DNA is TGTGCCAGCTCACCTACAGGGTATCAAGAGACCCAGTACTTC. Its protein product is CASSPTGYQETQYF.

The V gene is TRBV29-1, the J gene TRBJ2-7; 8 bases are a match to TRBD1. Losses at the gene ends were 4 bases for V and 5 bases for J; bases not matched to a gene: 4. The germline CDR1 and CDR2 sequences are SQVTM and ANQGSEA. The CDR3 extends over 12 amino acids. This chain's CDR3 is CSVGTGWDEQYF. Written as DNA, the CDR3 is TGCAGCGTTGGGACAGGGTGGGACGAGCAGTACTTC.

The chain combines TRBV15 with TRBJ2-7; 10 bases match TRBD1. The J segment lost 0 bases and the V segment lost 4 bases, leaving 6 bases of the junction unmatched. Germline loops: CDR1 LNHNV, CDR2 YYDKDF (reference sequence). This CDR3 spans 16 amino acids. The CDR3 DNA reads as TGTGCCACCAGCAACGCGAGGACAGGGGGCTCCTACGAGCAGTACTTC. Translated: CATSNARTGGSYEQYF. The entire variable domain, with the rest obtained from reference TRBV15 and TRBJ2-7, is as follows: DAMVIQNPRYQVTQFGKPVTLSCSQTLNHNVMYWYQQKSSQAPKLLFHYYDKDFNNEADTPDNFQSRRPNTSFCFLDIRSPGLGDTAMYLCATSNARTGGSYEQYFGPGTRLTVT.

The chain recombines TRBV19 with TRBJ2-3; TRBD2 might be the D (6 bases). This CDR3 has 15 residues. V was cut by 8 bases and J by 2 bases, with 17 bases left in between. CDR1 is LNHDA, CDR2 SQIVND, per germline (reference sequence). CDR3 coding DNA: TGTGCCAGTGACTTGACCGGGGGACCCACAGATACGCAGTATTTT. Encoded protein: CASDLTGGPTDTQYF.

CDR3: CASSQSTSGIRETQYF. The CDR3 DNA reads as TGCGCCAGCAGCCAGTCGACTAGCGGGATAAGGGAGACCCAGTACTTC. The V and J genes are TRBV4-1 and TRBJ2-5; TRBD2 aligns across 11 bases. J lost 5 bases, V lost 3 bases, and 8 bases had no gene match. Per germline, CDR1 MGHRA and CDR2 YSYEKL. CDR3 length: 16 residues.

CDR3 DNA sequence: TGTGCCAGCAGTTACGGGAATGAGCAGTTCTTC. This codes for CASSYGNEQFF. The chain joins TRBV6-5 to TRBJ2-1; no clear D. The CDR3 is made up of 11 amino acids. The germline V gene has CDR1 MNHEY and CDR2 SVGAGI. V gave up 2 bases and J gave up 7 bases, with 3 bases separating them.

The rearrangement links TRBV5-1 to TRBJ2-7; the match to TRBD1 covers 9 bases. Unmatched junction bases numbered 3, after V lost 1 base and J lost 4 bases. The germline gives CDR1 SGHRS, CDR2 YFSETQ. The CDR3 sequence is 14 residues long. Here the CDR3 DNA reads TGCGCCAGCAGCTTGCGACAGGGGGGGTACGAGCAGTACTTC. Translated, it gives CASSLRQGGYEQYF.

This chain connects TRBV7-2 to TRBJ2-5; 8 nucleotides agree with TRBD2. J gave up 1 base and V 4 bases, and 11 bases lay outside the gene matches. The CDR3 extends over 17 amino acids. Germline CDR1 reads SGHTA; CDR2 reads FQGNSA. CDR3 nucleotides: TGTGCCAGCAGCTACCTTCCAGCGGGGGCTATCCAAGAGACCCAGTACTTC. Its protein is CASSYLPAGAIQETQYF.

The chain combines TRBV19 with TRBJ2-5; D possibly matches TRBD1 or TRBD2 (5 bases each). The J call may be faulty, since TRBJ2-7 better matches the DNA end. CDR1 is LNHDA, CDR2 SQIVND, per germline (reference sequence). The CDR3 totals 14 residues. CDR3 nucleotide sequence: TGTGCCAGTAGCCCCTCCGGGACCGCCTACGAGCAGTACTTC. It translates to CASSPSGTAYEQYF.

This clone was picked up one time. The chain employs TRBV7-2 and TRBJ1-1, with D tentatively TRBD1 (5 bases). The V end was cut by 4 bases, the J end by 5 bases, with 20 bases between. The V gene's germline CDR1 is SGHTA and CDR2 FQGNSA. The CDR3 covers 16 residues. The CDR3 region is CASSSLRQAGGTEAFF. CDR3 in DNA: TGTGCCAGCAGCTCCCTTAGGCAGGCGGGGGGGACTGAAGCTTTCTTT.

The chain uses TRBV19 and TRBJ1-1, with TRBD1 identical over 7 bases. Germline V gene sequence: CDR1 LNHDA, CDR2 SQIVND (reference sequence). The CDR3 totals 13 residues. V lost 5 bases and J lost 4; bases outside the gene matches: 4. The CDR3 reads CASSLTGFTEAFF. DNA for the CDR3: TGTGCCAGTAGTCTGACAGGGTTCACTGAAGCTTTCTTT.

This clone is a singleton in its sample. The V gene is TRBV7-9, the J gene TRBJ1-4; D is perhaps TRBD1 (6 bases). The CDR3 spans 14 residues. The V gene lost 11 bases and the J gene lost 3 bases, with 16 bases spanning the gap. Germline assignment: CDR1 SEHNR and CDR2 FQNEAQ (reference sequence). The CDR3 is CAGAGERPNEKLFF. CDR3 in DNA: TGTGCCGGGGCAGGGGAAAGGCCTAATGAAAAACTGTTTTTT.

The sample holds one count of this clone. The rearrangement uses TRBV15 and TRBJ2-1; 8 bases agree with TRBD2. This CDR3 is 16 amino acids long. Per germline, CDR1 LNHNV and CDR2 YYDKDF (reference sequence). V lost 7 bases, J lost 4 bases, and 12 bases stayed unmatched. In nucleotides, the CDR3 is TGTGCCACCATCAAGGGAGGGACTAGATTGTACAATGAGCAGTTCTTC. Its translation: CATIKGGTRLYNEQFF.

V is TRBV7-8 and J is TRBJ2-2, with D possibly TRBD2 on 5 matching bases. V was cut by 3 bases and J by 0 bases, with 14 bases left in between. The V gene's germline CDR1 is SGHVS and CDR2 FQNEAQ. This CDR3 has 17 residues. In DNA, the CDR3 is TGTGCCAGCAGCTTCGCCAGCCGGACTTCGAACACCGGGGAGCTGTTTTTT. This codes for CASSFASRTSNTGELFF.

V and J are TRBV19 and TRBJ1-1, with 8 bases lining up with TRBD1. Germline CDR1 is LNHDA and CDR2 is SQIVND (reference sequence). The CDR3 has 15 residues. V was clipped by 6 bases and J by 4 bases; unmatched bases: 10. The CDR3 spells CASRGESRGLTEAFF. DNA of the CDR3: TGTGCCAGTAGGGGAGAGTCCAGGGGGCTCACTGAAGCTTTCTTT.

Only one count was recorded for this clone. The gene calls are TRBV5-1 and TRBJ2-5; TRBD1 might be the D (5 bases). Germline loops: CDR1 SGHRS, CDR2 YFSETQ. V was clipped by 0 bases and J by 0 bases, with 9 bases between them. This CDR3 contains 15 residues. CDR3 region: CASSLEAGNQETQYF. The CDR3, as DNA: TGCGCCAGCAGCTTGGAGGCAGGGAACCAAGAGACCCAGTACTTC.

This chain links TRBV29-1 with TRBJ1-1; D unclear. Between the trimmed V and J ends, which lost 6 bases and 1 base, there was a span of 3 bases. The CDR3 is made up of 10 amino acids. Germline assignment: CDR1 SQVTM and CDR2 ANQGSEA. The CDR3 region has the DNA TGCAGCGTCGCGAACACTGAAGCTTTCTTT. It encodes CSVANTEAFF.

The chain links TRBV7-8 to TRBJ2-1; 8 nucleotides line up with TRBD2. From germline, CDR1 is SGHVS and CDR2 FQNEAQ. This CDR3 has 18 residues. J lost 4 bases, V lost 0 bases, and 11 bases had no gene match. In nucleotides, the CDR3 is TGTGCCAGCAGCTTAGCTTTAGCGGGGTCCCAGGTATACAATGAGCAGTTCTTC. This translates into CASSLALAGSQVYNEQFF.

This clone has a single count. The rearrangement uses TRBV18 and TRBJ2-7, with 10 positions matching TRBD2. This CDR3 comprises 14 residues. Trimming at V came to 6 bases and at J to 3 bases, leaving 5 bases not matched to a gene. Looked up from germline, CDR1 is KGHSH and CDR2 is LQKENI. The CDR3 here is CASSPAGGNYEQYF. CDR3 nucleotides: TGTGCCAGCTCGCCAGCGGGGGGGAACTACGAGCAGTACTTC.

The V and J genes are TRBV30 and TRBJ2-7; D might be TRBD1 (5 bases). The CDR3 is 14 amino acids. Trimming cost V 2 bases and J 2 bases, with 13 bases left between them. Germline CDR1 is GTSNPN and CDR2 is SVGIG (reference sequence). CDR3: CAWSFTGTTYEQYF. The CDR3 DNA follows: TGTGCCTGGAGTTTTACAGGAACCACCTACGAGCAGTACTTC.

The V gene is TRBV6-6, the J gene TRBJ1-4; the D is unclear. Germline CDR1 reads MNHNY; CDR2 reads SVGAGI (reference sequence). The CDR3 contains 13 residues. V lost 0 bases and J 6 bases, leaving 5 bases between the germline ends. CDR3 loop: CASSYSPDEKLFF. The CDR3 DNA reads TGTGCCAGCAGTTACTCGCCAGATGAAAAACTGTTTTTT.

V gene TRBV19 combines with J gene TRBJ2-1; D call uncertain. The CDR3 is made up of 13 amino acids. V lost 5 bases and J lost 9, with 14 bases in between. Germline V CDR1 and CDR2: LNHDA, SQIVND (reference sequence). The CDR3 loop reads CASSLPTFGEQFF. The CDR3 region has the DNA TGTGCCAGTAGTCTCCCGACTTTCGGTGAGCAGTTCTTC.

This clone was counted a few times. V gene TRBV7-2 combines with J gene TRBJ1-6, with D hard to call. Trimming removed 1 base from V and 9 bases from J, with 10 bases in between. This CDR3 spans 14 amino acids. The germline CDR1 and CDR2 sequences are SGHTA and FQGNSA. CDR3 bases: TGTGCCAGCAGCTTAGGCAAAGGTAGTTCACCCCTCCACTTT. It encodes CASSLGKGSSPLHF.

This chain connects TRBV27 to TRBJ2-5; D unclear. CDR3 length: 11 amino acids. V dropped 4 bases and J dropped 3 bases, with 3 bases sitting between them. CDR1 is MNHEY and CDR2 is SMNVEV in the germline V gene (reference sequence). This CDR3 is CASSSEETQYF. In DNA, the CDR3 is TGTGCCAGCAGTTCTGAAGAGACCCAGTACTTC.